The rows below give T cell receptor beta chains drawn from one sample of a study of cytomegalovirus exposure and HLA in healthy donors. Profiled with immunoSEQ multiplex PCR; TCRdb holds only in-frame clones, not every one. The sample records around 97,000 clones, roughly 77% being singletons. Sequencing input: PBMCs. The receptors derive from a woman aged 18-29 years in good health and CMV-seropositive. Each CDR3 is given with its conserved first and last residue. D genes are given only for firm matches. For some rows the clone size is stated as once, few or many, or as a class when expanded; others skip it.

V gene	clone size	J gene	D gene	CDR3 DNA	CDR3 protein
TRBV5-1	-	TRBJ2-3	-	TGCGCCAGCAGTCGGGGAGCGGGTCGTACAGATACGCAGTATTTT	CASSRGAGRTDTQYF
TRBV20-1	-	TRBJ1-2	-	TGCAGTGCCACCACGGATGGCTACACCTTC	CSATTDGYTF
TRBV7-9	-	TRBJ1-2	-	TGTGCCAGCAGCTTAGTAGTTGACGTGAGGGATGGCTACACCTTC	CASSLVVDVRDGYTF
TRBV7-8	-	TRBJ2-1	-	TGTGCCAGCAGCTTACGGGATACCGCCTTATACAATGAGCAGTTCTTC	CASSLRDTALYNEQFF
TRBV18	-	TRBJ2-4	TRBD1	TGTGCCAGCTCACCCCTCCTTGGACAGGGCGAAGCCAAAAACATTCAGTACTTC	CASSPLLGQGEAKNIQYF
TRBV5-6	-	TRBJ2-2	-	TGTGCCAGCAGCTTCCTCAACACCGGGGAGCTGTTTTTT	CASSFLNTGELFF
TRBV18	-	TRBJ1-6	-	TGTGCCAGCTCACCCTATCCGAATTCACCCCTCCACTTT	CASSPYPNSPLHF
TRBV6-1	-	TRBJ2-1	TRBD1	TGTGCCAGCAGCGTTGACAGGGTTGTCAATGAGCAGTTCTTC	CASSVDRVVNEQFF
TRBV9	-	TRBJ2-2	TRBD1	TGTGCCAGCAGCGTAGCCGACAGGGGGATTGGGGAGCTGTTTTTT	CASSVADRGIGELFF
TRBV6-5	-	TRBJ2-5	TRBD1	TGTGCCAGCAGCCCCGGGACAGCCCAAGAGACCCAGTACTTC	CASSPGTAQETQYF
TRBV5-6	-	TRBJ2-1	TRBD2	TGTGCCAGCAGCCCTCTGGTAGCGGGGGCCTACAATGAGCAGTTCTTC	CASSPLVAGAYNEQFF
TRBV5-4	-	TRBJ1-4	-	TGTGCCAGCAGCCTCAAAGGGAGTGAAAAACTGTTTTTT	CASSLKGSEKLFF
TRBV19	-	TRBJ1-5	TRBD1	TGTGCCAGTAGTATGGTAGACAGGGAACAGCCCCAGCATTTT	CASSMVDREQPQHF
TRBV5-6	few	TRBJ1-1	TRBD1	TGTGCCAGCAGCTTCATAGGGGGCGCGGAAGCTTTCTTT	CASSFIGGAEAFF
TRBV11-2	-	TRBJ2-7	TRBD2	TGTGCCACCCATATATTAGCGGGAGGGCCGGGGGAGCAGTACTTC	CATHILAGGPGEQYF
TRBV7-9	few	TRBJ1-5	TRBD1	TGTGCCAGCAGCCACAGCACAGGGGATAGGGAGCCCCAGCATTTT	CASSHSTGDREPQHF
TRBV6-1	-	TRBJ1-1	-	TGTGCCAGCAGTGAAGTGGAGGGGCCTGAAGCTTTCTTT	CASSEVEGPEAFF
TRBV5-4	-	TRBJ2-7	TRBD2	TGTGCCATTTCACCGGGACTAAAGTCCTACGAGCAGTACTTC	CAISPGLKSYEQYF
TRBV25-1	-	TRBJ1-2	TRBD1	TGTGCCAGCAGGGGGGTGGGACAGGGAACTGGCTACACCTTC	CASRGVGQGTGYTF
TRBV4-1	-	TRBJ2-7	TRBD2	TGCGCCAGCCGGGGGGTCGGGGGAGAGCAGTACTTC	CASRGVGGEQYF
TRBV9	-	TRBJ1-5	-	TGTGCCACCTCCCCCGGGGGTGGGAGGGATCAGCCCCAGCATTTT	CATSPGGGRDQPQHF
TRBV18	-	TRBJ1-1	-	TGTGCCAGCTCACCACTGGAGGGGATAGCTTTCTTT	CASSPLEGIAFF
TRBV28	-	TRBJ2-7	-	TGTGCCAGCAGTTTTTTGTACAGGGGGGGAAACGAGCAGTACTTC	CASSFLYRGGNEQYF
TRBV5-1	-	TRBJ2-5	TRBD2	TGCGCCAGCAGCGGCGGGACTAGCGGGGGGGAGACCCAGTACTTC	CASSGGTSGGETQYF
TRBV2	-	TRBJ1-4	TRBD1	TGTGCCAGTTACACGGGACAGGTTAATGAAAAACTGTTTTTT	CASYTGQVNEKLFF
TRBV2	once	TRBJ2-3	-	TGTGTGCACCTGACAGCCCGCGATACGCAGTATTTT	CVHLTARDTQYF
TRBV6-1	few	TRBJ2-1	-	TGTGCCAGCAGTGACCCGACAGGGGGAATAAGCGGGGGATACAATGAGCAGTTCTTC	CASSDPTGGISGGYNEQFF
TRBV30	-	TRBJ1-1	-	TGTGCCTGGAGTGCGGCGCAGGGGTACACTGAAGCTTTCTTT	CAWSAAQGYTEAFF
TRBV5-6	-	TRBJ1-2	-	TGTGCCAGCAGCCCAATTTTGGAGGGTCCGCCTTCGGGCTACACCTTC	CASSPILEGPPSGYTF
TRBV9	few	TRBJ2-1	TRBD2	TGTGCCAGCAGCGCCCTGATTATCCTAGCGGGGAGCTACAATGAGCAGTTCTTC	CASSALIILAGSYNEQFF
TRBV13	-	TRBJ2-6	-	TGTGCCAGCTCTCGGTGGCTCCGGGTCTCTGGGGCCAACGTCCTGACTTTC	CASSRWLRVSGANVLTF
TRBV9	-	TRBJ1-2	TRBD1	TGTGCCAGCAGCGTAGCTCAGACAGGGGGTGGCTACACCTTC	CASSVAQTGGGYTF
TRBV5-1	few	TRBJ1-6	-	TGCGCCAGCAGGAGAAGTCAGGCCCGTTCACCCCTCCACTTT	CASRRSQARSPLHF
TRBV6-1	once	TRBJ2-7	TRBD1	TGTGCCAGCAGTTCAGACAGGGACAACGAGCAGTACTTC	CASSSDRDNEQYF
TRBV10-3	-	TRBJ2-1	TRBD2	TGTGCCATCAAACCCAGACTAGCGGGAGAAGGGCAGTTCTTC	CAIKPRLAGEGQFF
TRBV2	-	TRBJ1-2	-	TGTGCCAGCAGTGGGGCGGGGGGGAAGCTCAACTATGGCTACACCTTC	CASSGAGGKLNYGYTF
TRBV7-2	-	TRBJ2-3	TRBD2	TGTGCCAGCAGCTACTTAGCGGGAGTAAATGGAGATACGCAGTATTTT	CASSYLAGVNGDTQYF
TRBV2	-	TRBJ2-2	TRBD2	TGTGCCAGCACGAGGGGACTAGCCATGCCCGGGGAGCTGTTTTTT	CASTRGLAMPGELFF
TRBV5-1	-	TRBJ1-5	TRBD1	TGCGCCAGCAGCGTGGGACAGGGAGGCAATCAGCCCCAGCATTTT	CASSVGQGGNQPQHF
TRBV2	-	TRBJ2-5	TRBD2	TGTGCCAGCAGTGGTAGCGGGGGGGCTACCGAGACCCAGTACTTC	CASSGSGGATETQYF
TRBV18	-	TRBJ2-7	TRBD1	TGTGCCAGCTCACCCTCCAGGACAGGTCCCTACGAGCAGTACTTC	CASSPSRTGPYEQYF
TRBV13	-	TRBJ1-3	-	TGTGCCAGCTCAGAAGAGCGCTCTGGAAACACCATATATTTT	CASSEERSGNTIYF
TRBV6-5	few	TRBJ2-1	-	TGTGCCAGCAGTCGGGGGGCCAATGAGCAGTTCTTC	CASSRGANEQFF
TRBV6-1	-	TRBJ2-1	-	TGTGCCAGCAGTGGTGGGCGCCACCTCCTCTACAATGAGCAGTTCTTC	CASSGGRHLLYNEQFF
TRBV7-2	-	TRBJ2-7	TRBD2	TGTGCCAGCAGGAGAGACGGGACTAGCGGCATCTACGAGCAGTACTTC	CASRRDGTSGIYEQYF
TRBV9	-	TRBJ2-1	TRBD1	TGTGCCAGCAGCGCGGGGACAGGGGGCTTAGTTAATGAGCAGTTCTTC	CASSAGTGGLVNEQFF
TRBV6-6	-	TRBJ1-1	TRBD1	TGTGCCAGCAGTCCGGACAGGGGGGCTGAAGCTTTCTTT	CASSPDRGAEAFF
TRBV27	-	TRBJ1-2	-	TGTGCCAGCAGTCCTTTAGGGGCTAACTATGGCTACACCTTC	CASSPLGANYGYTF
TRBV7-9	-	TRBJ2-1	TRBD2	TGTGCCAGCAGCTTATCGGGACTAGCGGGGGCTCATGAGCAGTTCTTC	CASSLSGLAGAHEQFF
TRBV18	-	TRBJ2-5	TRBD1	TGTGCCAGCTCACCACCACCGACAGGGTGGTACCAAGAGACCCAGTACTTC	CASSPPPTGWYQETQYF
TRBV10-3	-	TRBJ2-3	-	TGTGCCATCAGTGAGCCGGGAACAGATACGCAGTATTTT	CAISEPGTDTQYF
TRBV6-6	-	TRBJ2-7	TRBD1	TGTGCCAGCACCAAGACAGGGAACTCCTACGAGCAGTACTTC	CASTKTGNSYEQYF
TRBV7-6	-	TRBJ2-3	TRBD2	TGTGCCAGCAGCTTTGCGGGAGGCCCCGCAGATACGCAGTATTTT	CASSFAGGPADTQYF
TRBV7-2	-	TRBJ1-2	-	TGTGCCAGCAGCTTGAACAGGAACTATGGCTACACCTTC	CASSLNRNYGYTF
TRBV6-5	medium-sized	TRBJ2-1	TRBD2	TGTGCCAGCAGTTACGTAAGCGGGGGGGCCAATGAGCAGTTCTTC	CASSYVSGGANEQFF
TRBV11-3	-	TRBJ1-2	-	TGTGCCAGCAGCTTAGGTGTCTCAGGGTCCACCTTC	CASSLGVSGSTF
TRBV4-1	-	TRBJ1-2	TRBD1	TGCGCCAGCAGCCAAGATCTTGGGCAGGGGGACGGCTACACCTTC	CASSQDLGQGDGYTF
TRBV14	-	TRBJ1-1	TRBD1	TGTGCCAGCAGCCCGGGGACTAGGGGGCCGAACACTGAAGCTTTCTTT	CASSPGTRGPNTEAFF